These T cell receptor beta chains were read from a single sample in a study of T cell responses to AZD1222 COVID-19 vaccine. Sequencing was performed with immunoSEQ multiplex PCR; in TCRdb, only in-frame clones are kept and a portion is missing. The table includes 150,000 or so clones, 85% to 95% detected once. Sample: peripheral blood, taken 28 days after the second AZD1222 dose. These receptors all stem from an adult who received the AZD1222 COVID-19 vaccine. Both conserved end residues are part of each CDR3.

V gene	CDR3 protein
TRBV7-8	CASKSARGTGELFF
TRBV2	CASSKRAEKLFF
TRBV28	CASSFSDRGQYGYTF
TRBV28	CASTPRDRGRSYGYTF
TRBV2	CASRAQGVGNQPQHF
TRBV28	CASSLNTGYTF
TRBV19	CASSFTGVNTEAFF
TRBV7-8	CASSLLLAAHEQFF
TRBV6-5	CASSPVGSNQPQHF
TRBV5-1	CASSDAGVLSHEQFF
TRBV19	CASSKESRTEAFF
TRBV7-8	CASSPRTEETQYF
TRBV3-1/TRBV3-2	CASSHLSYEQYF
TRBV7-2	CASSPDRGGQPQHF
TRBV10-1	CASSPDRSSSRNEQFF
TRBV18	CASSPGSAVLNEKLFF
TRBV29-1	CSEISGGPGTQYF
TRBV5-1	CASSTGGNQPQHF
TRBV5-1	CASSSGTLGATNEKLFF
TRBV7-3	CASSPGGSNTEAFF
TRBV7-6	CASSFRADRESPLHF
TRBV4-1	CASSQAGPYEQYF
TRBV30	CAWSSQPNQPQHF
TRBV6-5	CASSYFTGANVLTF
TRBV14	CASRRTGVSDGYTF
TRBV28	CASSRGRYYGYTF
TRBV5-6	CASSPGQFNEKLFF
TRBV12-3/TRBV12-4	CASSFGRVGEQYF
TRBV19	CASTLHGKGVTGELFF
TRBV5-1	CASSLVGQGSEQFF
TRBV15	CATRSGGARSYNEQFF
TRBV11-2	CASSLDGTGHEQYF
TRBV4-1	CASSQPGLAAYEQYF
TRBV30	CAWESGGANSPLHF
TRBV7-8	CASVSVLGYSPLHF
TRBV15	CATSGLHTEAFF
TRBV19	CASHGRGRGEVESNNEQFF
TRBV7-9	CASRARDSYNEQFF
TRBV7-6	CASSRTGANTGELFF
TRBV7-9	CASSAGRLLDYGYTF
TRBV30	CAWTAQGNQPQHF
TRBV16	CASSPDSLYGYTF
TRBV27	CASSLTGNMNTEAFF
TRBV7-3	CASSLHGGSGNTIYF
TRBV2	CASSDVRNQPQHF
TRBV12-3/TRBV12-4	CASSLREDVGYTF